These T cell receptor beta chains were read from a single sample in a study of cytotoxic CD8 clonotypes in ibrutinib-treated CLL. Clones were sequenced by immunoSEQ multiplex PCR, and TCRdb holds only the in-frame ones, with some missing. This table has around 200,000 clones, 60% to 80% appearing once. This material consisted of PBMCs, taken after 12 months of ibrutinib treatment. The receptors derive from a human donor with chronic lymphocytic leukemia. CDR3s include the opening cysteine and the closing phenylalanine or tryptophan. Each record gives: D gene, J gene, V gene, clone size, CDR3 protein, CDR3 DNA. D genes are given only for firm matches. Expanded clones get a size class; other rows say once, few or many, or leave the size out.

D gene: TRBD2
J gene: TRBJ2-1
V gene: TRBV27
clone size: -
CDR3 protein: CASALGGATYNEQFF
CDR3 DNA: TGTGCCAGCGCTCTCGGGGGGGCGACCTACAATGAGCAGTTCTTC

D gene: -
J gene: TRBJ2-2
V gene: TRBV11-2
clone size: -
CDR3 protein: CASSAPQGVGTGELFF
CDR3 DNA: TGTGCCAGCAGCGCCCCCCAGGGCGTGGGCACCGGGGAGCTGTTTTTT

D gene: TRBD2
J gene: TRBJ2-1
V gene: TRBV15
clone size: -
CDR3 protein: CATSREAGDYNEQFF
CDR3 DNA: TGTGCCACCAGCAGAGAAGCGGGGGACTACAATGAGCAGTTCTTC

D gene: -
J gene: TRBJ2-2
V gene: TRBV1
clone size: -
CDR3 protein: CTSSPLVCADTTGELFF
CDR3 DNA: TGCACCAGCAGCCCCTTAGTGTGTGCGGATACAACCGGGGAGCTGTTTTTT

D gene: -
J gene: TRBJ1-5
V gene: TRBV4-1
clone size: -
CDR3 protein: CASSAGVLGNQPQHF
CDR3 DNA: TGCGCCAGCAGTGCAGGGGTTCTGGGCAATCAGCCCCAGCATTTT

D gene: -
J gene: TRBJ1-3
V gene: TRBV7-2
clone size: -
CDR3 protein: CASSLVSGNTIYF
CDR3 DNA: TGTGCCAGCAGCTTAGTCTCTGGAAACACCATATATTTT

D gene: -
J gene: TRBJ1-4
V gene: TRBV28
clone size: -
CDR3 protein: CASTVRATRWSTNEKLFF
CDR3 DNA: TGTGCCAGCACGGTCAGGGCGACGAGGTGGTCAACTAATGAAAAACTGTTTTTT

D gene: TRBD1
J gene: TRBJ1-2
V gene: TRBV18
clone size: -
CDR3 protein: CASSPSRQGIHGYTF
CDR3 DNA: TGTGCCAGCTCACCTTCGCGACAGGGGATCCATGGCTACACCTTC

D gene: -
J gene: TRBJ2-3
V gene: TRBV14
clone size: -
CDR3 protein: CASSQDVREGDTQYF
CDR3 DNA: TGTGCCAGCAGCCAAGATGTCAGGGAAGGGGATACGCAGTATTTT

D gene: -
J gene: TRBJ2-1
V gene: TRBV15
clone size: -
CDR3 protein: CATSRLASSYNEQFF
CDR3 DNA: TGTGCCACCAGCAGGTTAGCTAGCTCCTACAATGAGCAGTTCTTC

D gene: -
J gene: TRBJ1-1
V gene: TRBV9
clone size: -
CDR3 protein: CASSGPRRGHLNTEAFF
CDR3 DNA: TGTGCCAGCAGCGGGCCCCGGCGGGGGCACCTGAACACTGAAGCTTTCTTT

D gene: -
J gene: TRBJ1-1
V gene: TRBV11-2
clone size: -
CDR3 protein: CASSLKGEAFF
CDR3 DNA: TGTGCCAGCAGCTTAAAGGGTGAAGCTTTCTTT

D gene: -
J gene: TRBJ1-6
V gene: TRBV10-3
clone size: -
CDR3 protein: CAIRPGASSYNSPLHF
CDR3 DNA: TGTGCCATCAGGCCCGGGGCTAGCTCCTATAATTCACCCCTCCACTTT

D gene: -
J gene: TRBJ2-1
V gene: TRBV29-1
clone size: many
CDR3 protein: CSVEDLYDPYNEQFF
CDR3 DNA: TGCAGCGTTGAAGATCTTTATGACCCTTACAATGAGCAGTTCTTC

D gene: -
J gene: TRBJ1-1
V gene: TRBV7-8
clone size: -
CDR3 protein: CASSRDLGRAEAFF
CDR3 DNA: TGTGCCAGCAGCCGGGACTTGGGGCGGGCTGAAGCTTTCTTT

D gene: TRBD2
J gene: TRBJ2-1
V gene: TRBV10-3
clone size: -
CDR3 protein: CAVRLAGDNEQFF
CDR3 DNA: TGTGCCGTCCGACTAGCGGGAGACAATGAGCAGTTCTTC

D gene: -
J gene: TRBJ1-2
V gene: TRBV30
clone size: -
CDR3 protein: CAWTISRGTGYTF
CDR3 DNA: TGTGCCTGGACGATTTCTAGGGGCACTGGCTACACCTTC

D gene: -
J gene: TRBJ2-1
V gene: TRBV7-9
clone size: -
CDR3 protein: CASSAGQLWKSYNEQFF
CDR3 DNA: TGTGCCAGCAGCGCGGGACAGTTGTGGAAGTCCTACAATGAGCAGTTCTTC

D gene: TRBD1
J gene: TRBJ2-7
V gene: TRBV27
clone size: -
CDR3 protein: CASRGTGTPGEQYF
CDR3 DNA: TGTGCCAGCAGGGGGACAGGAACCCCGGGGGAGCAGTACTTC

D gene: TRBD2
J gene: TRBJ2-3
V gene: TRBV5-1
clone size: -
CDR3 protein: CASFKGTSGTDTQYF
CDR3 DNA: TGCGCCAGCTTCAAGGGGACTAGCGGCACAGATACGCAGTATTTT

D gene: -
J gene: TRBJ2-7
V gene: TRBV6-6
clone size: -
CDR3 protein: CASSYSRDLYEQYF
CDR3 DNA: TGTGCCAGCAGTTACTCGAGGGACCTCTACGAGCAGTACTTC

D gene: -
J gene: TRBJ2-3
V gene: TRBV29-1
clone size: -
CDR3 protein: CSVPQLASTDTQYF
CDR3 DNA: TGCAGCGTTCCCCAGCTCGCGAGCACAGATACGCAGTATTTT

D gene: -
J gene: TRBJ1-3
V gene: TRBV9
clone size: -
CDR3 protein: CASSPVGGYGNTIYF
CDR3 DNA: TGTGCCAGCAGCCCCGTGGGGGGCTATGGAAACACCATATATTTT

D gene: -
J gene: TRBJ1-5
V gene: TRBV9
clone size: -
CDR3 protein: CASSEKCQPLLTNGANQPQHF
CDR3 DNA: TGTGCCAGCAGCGAGAAGTGCCAGCCACTCCTGACAAATGGGGCAAATCAGCCCCAGCATTTT

D gene: TRBD1
J gene: TRBJ2-3
V gene: TRBV5-4
clone size: -
CDR3 protein: CASSLVSSGQGVTDTQYF
CDR3 DNA: TGTGCCAGCAGCTTGGTCTCGTCGGGACAGGGGGTTACAGATACGCAGTATTTT

D gene: TRBD1
J gene: TRBJ1-2
V gene: TRBV28
clone size: -
CDR3 protein: CASREGQGDGYTF
CDR3 DNA: TGTGCCAGCAGGGAAGGACAGGGAGATGGCTACACCTTC

D gene: -
J gene: TRBJ1-5
V gene: TRBV7-6
clone size: -
CDR3 protein: CASSPQPGLGNQPQHF
CDR3 DNA: TGTGCCAGCAGCCCTCAACCGGGGTTGGGCAATCAGCCCCAGCATTTT

D gene: -
J gene: TRBJ2-7
V gene: TRBV20-1
clone size: -
CDR3 protein: CSARADHEQYF
CDR3 DNA: TGCAGTGCTAGGGCTGACCACGAGCAGTACTTC

D gene: -
J gene: TRBJ2-3
V gene: TRBV6-5
clone size: -
CDR3 protein: CASSQGGTDTQYF
CDR3 DNA: TGTGCCAGCAGTCAGGGGGGGACAGATACGCAGTATTTT

D gene: -
J gene: TRBJ1-1
V gene: TRBV27
clone size: -
CDR3 protein: CASSLGAGWMNTEAFF
CDR3 DNA: TGTGCCAGCAGTTTAGGGGCCGGATGGATGAACACTGAAGCTTTCTTT

D gene: -
J gene: TRBJ2-1
V gene: TRBV6-5
clone size: once
CDR3 protein: CASSSDSYNEQFF
CDR3 DNA: TGTGCCAGCAGCAGCGACTCCTACAATGAGCAGTTCTTC

D gene: -
J gene: TRBJ2-5
V gene: TRBV19
clone size: -
CDR3 protein: CASSSNIPGYQETQYF
CDR3 DNA: TGTGCCAGTAGTTCCAACATCCCGGGGTATCAAGAGACCCAGTACTTC

D gene: -
J gene: TRBJ2-2
V gene: TRBV11-3
clone size: -
CDR3 protein: CASSLMGTSTGELFF
CDR3 DNA: TGTGCCAGCAGCTTAATGGGTACATCGACCGGGGAGCTGTTTTTT

D gene: -
J gene: TRBJ1-1
V gene: TRBV6-1
clone size: -
CDR3 protein: CASSEGSEAFF
CDR3 DNA: TGTGCCAGCAGTGAGGGTTCTGAAGCTTTCTTT

D gene: TRBD1
J gene: TRBJ1-1
V gene: TRBV10-3
clone size: -
CDR3 protein: CATLTGGDLNTEAFF
CDR3 DNA: TGTGCCACCCTAACAGGGGGCGACTTGAACACTGAAGCTTTCTTT

D gene: -
J gene: TRBJ1-5
V gene: TRBV6-1
clone size: -
CDR3 protein: CASSDQVWGYQPQHF
CDR3 DNA: TGTGCCAGCAGTGACCAGGTCTGGGGGTATCAGCCCCAGCATTTT

D gene: -
J gene: TRBJ2-3
V gene: TRBV9
clone size: -
CDR3 protein: CASSATVGTSTDTQYF
CDR3 DNA: TGTGCCAGCAGCGCCACCGTTGGGACTAGCACAGATACGCAGTATTTT

D gene: -
J gene: TRBJ2-7
V gene: TRBV27
clone size: -
CDR3 protein: CASSEGATSSYEQYF
CDR3 DNA: TGTGCCAGCAGTGAAGGGGCGACGAGCTCCTACGAGCAGTACTTC

D gene: -
J gene: TRBJ2-3
V gene: TRBV14
clone size: -
CDR3 protein: CATRAGGTDTQYF
CDR3 DNA: TGTGCCACGCGGGCCGGGGGCACAGATACGCAGTATTTT

D gene: -
J gene: TRBJ1-2
V gene: TRBV19
clone size: -
CDR3 protein: CASSISWAGQGYTF
CDR3 DNA: TGTGCCAGTAGTATTTCATGGGCCGGCCAAGGCTACACCTTC

D gene: -
J gene: TRBJ1-2
V gene: TRBV6-6
clone size: few
CDR3 protein: CASSSRDGKANYGYTF
CDR3 DNA: TGTGCCAGCAGTAGCCGGGACGGAAAAGCTAACTATGGCTACACCTTC

D gene: TRBD2
J gene: TRBJ2-5
V gene: TRBV10-2
clone size: few
CDR3 protein: CASSEGTSGWETQYF
CDR3 DNA: TGCGCCAGCAGTGAAGGGACTAGCGGTTGGGAGACCCAGTACTTC

D gene: -
J gene: TRBJ2-2
V gene: TRBV30
clone size: -
CDR3 protein: CAWSARTINGELFF
CDR3 DNA: TGTGCCTGGAGTGCTCGGACTATCAACGGGGAGCTGTTTTTT

D gene: -
J gene: TRBJ1-6
V gene: TRBV30
clone size: -
CDR3 protein: CAWSWDTNSPLHF
CDR3 DNA: TGTGCCTGGAGTTGGGACACTAATTCACCCCTCCACTTT

D gene: TRBD2
J gene: TRBJ2-2
V gene: TRBV5-4
clone size: -
CDR3 protein: CASSLPGVAGARELFF
CDR3 DNA: TGTGCCAGCAGCTTGCCTGGGGTAGCGGGGGCTAGGGAGCTGTTTTTT

D gene: TRBD1
J gene: TRBJ1-4
V gene: TRBV5-4
clone size: -
CDR3 protein: CASSPTGQLREKLFF
CDR3 DNA: TGTGCCAGCAGCCCAACGGGACAGCTACGTGAAAAACTGTTTTTT

D gene: TRBD2
J gene: TRBJ2-1
V gene: TRBV27
clone size: -
CDR3 protein: CASSLGTSGSEQFF
CDR3 DNA: TGTGCCAGCAGTTTGGGGACTAGCGGTAGTGAGCAGTTCTTC

D gene: -
J gene: TRBJ2-7
V gene: TRBV15
clone size: -
CDR3 protein: CATSGRQSYEQYF
CDR3 DNA: TGTGCCACCAGCGGAAGACAGTCCTACGAGCAGTACTTC

D gene: -
J gene: TRBJ2-7
V gene: TRBV27
clone size: -
CDR3 protein: CASSAQGYEQYF
CDR3 DNA: TGTGCCAGCAGTGCCCAGGGCTACGAGCAGTACTTC

D gene: TRBD1
J gene: TRBJ2-5
V gene: TRBV9
clone size: -
CDR3 protein: CASTGTGGETQYF
CDR3 DNA: TGTGCCAGCACCGGGACAGGGGGCGAGACCCAGTACTTC

D gene: -
J gene: TRBJ1-2
V gene: TRBV5-6
clone size: -
CDR3 protein: CASSSPIGYTF
CDR3 DNA: TGTGCCAGCAGCTCCCCCATTGGCTACACCTTC

D gene: -
J gene: TRBJ2-7
V gene: TRBV6-5
clone size: -
CDR3 protein: CASSYVAGGEQYF
CDR3 DNA: TGTGCCAGCAGTTATGTGGCAGGGGGGGAGCAGTACTTC

D gene: -
J gene: TRBJ1-2
V gene: TRBV28
clone size: -
CDR3 protein: CASSNNYGYTF
CDR3 DNA: TGTGCCAGCAGTAATAACTATGGCTACACCTTC

D gene: -
J gene: TRBJ2-3
V gene: TRBV27
clone size: -
CDR3 protein: CASSLLDWAGTDTQYF
CDR3 DNA: TGTGCCAGCAGTCTCCTGGACTGGGCGGGCACAGATACGCAGTATTTT

D gene: TRBD1
J gene: TRBJ1-4
V gene: TRBV18
clone size: -
CDR3 protein: CASSPTAGTGAEKLFF
CDR3 DNA: TGTGCCAGCTCACCAACCGCCGGGACAGGGGCAGAAAAACTGTTTTTT

D gene: -
J gene: TRBJ2-7
V gene: TRBV7-8
clone size: -
CDR3 protein: CASSPPGQHYEQYF
CDR3 DNA: TGTGCCAGCAGCCCCCCGGGGCAGCACTACGAGCAGTACTTC

D gene: -
J gene: TRBJ1-1
V gene: TRBV7-9
clone size: -
CDR3 protein: CASSPQRPAGAFF
CDR3 DNA: TGTGCCAGCAGCCCTCAACGTCCGGCCGGAGCTTTCTTT